The 7 T cell receptor beta chains given below trace back to one sample, sequenced in a study of cytomegalovirus exposure and HLA in healthy donors. PCR amplification relied on 60 Vbeta primers (plus 13 Jbeta primers). Libraries were prepared by immunoSEQ multiplex PCR; TCRdb keeps only in-frame clonotypes and omits some of them. The repertoire has some 170,000 clones, over 60% of them found once; the top ten carry approximately 1.8%. The sequenced material came from PBMCs. The receptors here all came from a woman in her twenties or thirties in good health and CMV-seronegative.

V gene TRBV5-6 combines with J gene TRBJ2-5, with a tentative D call TRBD2 (6 bases). Gene TRBJ2-7 matches the end of the DNA better, so the J call may be wrong. The CDR3 has 15 amino acids. Germline-derived CDR1 and CDR2 are SGHDT and YYEEEE. CDR3 nucleotide sequence: TGTGCCAGCAGCGAGAGGAGTGGGACTGCGTACGAGCAGTACTTC. Protein: CASSERSGTAYEQYF.

Note on this clone: One end of the junction does not line up with germline, which may come from a read error. This CDR3 reads CASNNRGRLFGYPF. CDR3 DNA sequence: TGTGCCAGCAACAACAGGGGACGCCTATTTGGCTACCCCTTC. V is TRBV6-5 and J is TRBJ1-2; the match to TRBD1 covers 7 bases. Germline V CDR1 and CDR2: MNHEY, SVGAGI. The CDR3 sequence is 14 residues long.

The V call is TRBV19, the J call TRBJ1-5, with a possible D match to TRBD1 (5 bases). Germline V CDR1 and CDR2: LNHDA, SQIVND (reference sequence). V lost 1 base to trimming and J lost 7 bases, with 14 bases between them. The CDR3 is 15 amino acids. CDR3 DNA: TGTGCCAGTAGTATAGTCCCCGCGGGGGAACAGCCCCAGCATTTT. Translating it yields CASSIVPAGEQPQHF.

This clone turned up a few times. V usage is TRBV7-3 and J usage is TRBJ1-2; maybe TRBD1 (6 bases). Trimming took 8 bases from V and 5 from J, leaving 18 bases between them. CDR1 SGHTA and CDR2 FQGTGA come from the germline V gene. The CDR3 covers 14 residues. The CDR3 spells CASSPGPGVYGYTF. CDR3 bases: TGTGCCAGCTCTCCGGGACCAGGGGTGTATGGCTACACCTTC.

This CDR3 reads CASGGGGLYEQYF. The CDR3 nucleotides are TGTGCCAGCGGAGGGGGGGGGCTGTACGAGCAGTACTTC. The chain carries TRBV6-1 and TRBJ2-7; TRBD2 is a possible D gene (7 bases). Germline V gene sequence: CDR1 MNHNS, CDR2 SASEGT. Trimming stripped 8 bases from V and 4 bases from J, with 15 bases between. There are 13 residues in the CDR3.

This clone has more than one count but fewer than ten. V and J are TRBV10-2 and TRBJ1-6, with TRBD1 as a possible D gene (5 bases). This CDR3 comprises 12 residues. Germline values: CDR1 WSHSY, CDR2 SAAADI. The germline V and J ends were trimmed by 6 bases and 8 bases, with 8 bases remaining between them. CDR3 loop: CASRPRDSPLHF. In DNA, the CDR3 is TGCGCCAGCAGACCCAGGGATTCACCCCTCCACTTT.

J is TRBJ2-7 and V is TRBV18; no firm D call. CDR3 size: 13 residues. Germline loops: CDR1 KGHSH, CDR2 LQKENI. V was shortened by 7 bases and J by 5 bases, with 15 bases between the two germline ends. The CDR3 coding sequence is TGTGCCAGCTTCGTTATGTCTCCTCACGAGCAGTACTTC. Protein: CASFVMSPHEQYF.